The clone carrying this TCR beta chain was seen just once. The data derive from a study of technical replicates of blood from a handful of donors. The data were produced by immunoSEQ multiplex PCR, yet TCRdb's version contains in-frame clones alone and is incomplete. The data hold tens of thousands of clones, with 90% observed a single time. Germline CDR1 reads SEHNR; CDR2 reads FQNEAQ (reference sequence). Trimming took 1 base from V and 4 from J, leaving 10 bases between them. CDR3 length: 14 amino acids. Sequenced input: PBMCs. The chain is built from TRBV7-9 and TRBJ1-1; D is unclear. The sequence was obtained from a human donor in good health. Some clones in this sample may be carry-over from other donors' samples. This CDR3 is CASSLEGGSTEAFF. The CDR3 nucleotides are TGTGCCAGCAGCTTAGAGGGAGGAAGCACTGAAGCTTTCTTT.